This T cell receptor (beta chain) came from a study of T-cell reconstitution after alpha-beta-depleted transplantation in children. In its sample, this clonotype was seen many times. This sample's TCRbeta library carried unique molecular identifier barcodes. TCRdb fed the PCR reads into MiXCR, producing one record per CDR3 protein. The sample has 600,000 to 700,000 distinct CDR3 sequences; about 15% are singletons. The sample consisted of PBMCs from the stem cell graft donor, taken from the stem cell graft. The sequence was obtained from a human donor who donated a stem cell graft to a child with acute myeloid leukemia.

The DNA of the CDR3 is TGCGCCAGCAGTGAACCGGGGGAAACTAGATCCTACGAGCAGTACGTC. Protein product: CASSEPGETRSYEQYV. The chain links TRBV10-2 to TRBJ2-7; D is possibly TRBD2 (6 bases). V gave up 3 bases and J gave up 1 base, with 16 bases separating them. The V gene's germline CDR1 is WSHSY and CDR2 SAAADI. The CDR3 totals 16 residues.